Each of the 7 T cell receptor beta chains below was sequenced from the same sample in a study of monozygotic twins with inflammatory bowel disease. After re-calling the 5' RACE reads, TCRdb lists one entry per CDR3 protein, DNA absent. Reported are about 380,000 distinct CDR3 sequences; the ten largest clones contain 2.6%. Specimen: blood. These receptors were taken from a human donor with ulcerative colitis or Crohn's disease, or a healthy co-twin of an affected twin (not recorded which).

This chain joins TRBV4-3 and TRBJ2-7. The CDR3 sequence is 14 residues long. Germline loops: CDR1 LGHNA, CDR2 YSLEER. CDR3 loop: CASSQDDSSYEQYF.

The chain links TRBV7-2 to TRBJ2-3; absent DNA, TCRdb's TRBD1 call cannot be checked. The CDR3 spans 16 residues. Germline CDR1 reads SGHTA; CDR2 reads FQGNSA. The CDR3 loop reads CASSLGTGRSTDTQYF.

The chain joins TRBV11-3 to TRBJ1-1. The CDR3 length is 13 residues. Per germline, CDR1 SGHNT and CDR2 YENEEA. The CDR3 is CASSLRRHTEAFF.

The chain carries TRBV20-1 and TRBJ2-1. The CDR3 consists of 14 residues. Germline V gene sequence: CDR1 DFQATT, CDR2 SNEGSKA (reference sequence). Here the CDR3 reads CSALTDSSYNEQFF.

The V call is TRBV12-3 or TRBV12-4, the J call TRBJ2-5; TCRdb's D call of TRBD2 is untestable without DNA. The CDR3 is 13 amino acids. This CDR3 reads CASSLLVRETQYF.

The gene calls are TRBV12-3 or TRBV12-4 and TRBJ2-7. This CDR3 spans 14 amino acids. CDR3 amino acids: CASSLAGGSLEQYF.

The rearrangement uses TRBV5-6 and TRBJ2-7; without DNA, the TCRdb call of TRBD1 cannot be checked. The CDR3 has 17 residues. Looked up from germline, CDR1 is SGHDT and CDR2 is YYEEEE. This CDR3 is CASSLDQDRRISYEQYF.